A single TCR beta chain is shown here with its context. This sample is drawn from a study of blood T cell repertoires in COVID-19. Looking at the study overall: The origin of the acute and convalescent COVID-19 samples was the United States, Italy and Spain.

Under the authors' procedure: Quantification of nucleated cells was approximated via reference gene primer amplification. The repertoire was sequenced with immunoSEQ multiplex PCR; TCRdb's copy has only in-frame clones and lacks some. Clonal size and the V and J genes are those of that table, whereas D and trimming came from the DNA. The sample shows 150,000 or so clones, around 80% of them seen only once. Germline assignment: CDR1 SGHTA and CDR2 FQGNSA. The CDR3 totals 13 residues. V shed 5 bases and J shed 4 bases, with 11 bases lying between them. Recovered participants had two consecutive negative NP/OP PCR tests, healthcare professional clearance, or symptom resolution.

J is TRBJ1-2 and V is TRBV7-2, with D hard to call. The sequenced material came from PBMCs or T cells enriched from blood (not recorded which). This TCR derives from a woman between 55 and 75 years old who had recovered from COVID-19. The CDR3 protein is CASSPGSRYGYTF. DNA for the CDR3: TGTGCCAGCAGCCCGGGTAGCCGCTATGGCTACACCTTC.